This T cell receptor beta chain was sequenced for a study of early T cells in non-severe SARS-CoV-2 infection (dated by TCRdb to 2020 to 2023). In terms of the full investigation: Because TCR sequencing relied on bulk RNA taken from unsorted whole blood, pairing of alpha and beta chains was not possible. Results and caveats for the whole study, not just this receptor: VDJdb matching was skewed toward anti-spike CD8 responses, so virus-specific expansions were likely underestimated and private and CD4 specificities were missed.

This clonotype was seen repeatedly, ten times or more. Its recognized antigen is unknown. No base qualities exist here, and no much larger clone lies one base off it. The library was produced with 5' RACE. TCRdb shows the sequencer as NextSeq 500. Unique molecular identifiers were attached to individual cDNA molecules in the TCR library protocol so that sequencing error and PCR bias could be corrected. TCR alpha and beta chains were both sequenced, and the abundances of alpha and beta sequences in each sample were closely correlated with each other. Processing in the source paper ran as follows. Decombinator V4 was used to perform V gene, J gene and CDR3 annotation of TCR sequences. TCRs were defined as expanded if a significant change between any two time points was detected under a Poisson model with p below 0.0001. TCR abundances were normalised to the total number of TCRs sequenced per sample and were expressed as counts per million. TRAV1-2 paired with TRAJ12, TRAJ20 or TRAJ33 defined MAIT TCRs, while TRAV10 paired with TRAJ18 defined iNKT TCRs. VDJdb, accessed on 1 November 2021, was searched for TCRs annotated for CMV, EBV and SARS-CoV-2, and TCRs annotated for more than one antigen were excluded. In-frame beta chains were kept once TCRdb had trimmed the public reads at Q25 with fastp and called clones with MiXCR. All rows with the same CDR3 protein become a single entry with the most common DNA and genes. It is TCRdb's table, rather than the study itself, that gives the V and J calls and clone size. In all, the sample holds roughly 51,000 distinct CDR3 sequences, and roughly 8% of those were seen once. The ten largest clones take up approximately 10% of the sample.

The CDR3 runs 15 residues from the cysteine to the phenylalanine. Just CDR3 DNA is preserved here, 45 bases in frame from base 1. After removal of 5 bases from V and 7 bases from J, the junction retains 10 bases not matched to a gene. CDR1 SGHAT and CDR2 FQNNGV were looked up in the germline V gene. This was a case-control study nested in a cohort of healthcare workers in London, UK, who had nasopharyngeal swab PCR tests and blood samples taken every week. Healthcare workers were enrolled in the week of the UK lockdown, from 23 to 31 March 2020, and were followed every week for up to about 16 weeks.

Sequenced material: whole blood, taken at baseline. The V and J genes are TRBV11-2 and TRBJ2-1, with 8 central nucleotides matching TRBD1. This receptor was obtained from an adult who was a healthcare worker with PCR-confirmed SARS-CoV-2 infection or an uninfected control (not recorded which). The DNA sequence is as follows: TGTGCCAGCAGCATTGGGGACAGGACGGGAAATGAGCAGTTCTTC. This codes for CASSIGDRTGNEQFF. Where the CDR3 stops, the reference TRBV11-2 and TRBJ2-1 genes take over; the full variable domain is EAGVAQSPRYKIIEKRQSVAFWCNPISGHATLYWYQQILGQGPKLLIQFQNNGVVDDSQLPKDRFSAERLKGVDSTLKIQPAKLEDSAVYLCASSIGDRTGNEQFFGPGTRLTVL.